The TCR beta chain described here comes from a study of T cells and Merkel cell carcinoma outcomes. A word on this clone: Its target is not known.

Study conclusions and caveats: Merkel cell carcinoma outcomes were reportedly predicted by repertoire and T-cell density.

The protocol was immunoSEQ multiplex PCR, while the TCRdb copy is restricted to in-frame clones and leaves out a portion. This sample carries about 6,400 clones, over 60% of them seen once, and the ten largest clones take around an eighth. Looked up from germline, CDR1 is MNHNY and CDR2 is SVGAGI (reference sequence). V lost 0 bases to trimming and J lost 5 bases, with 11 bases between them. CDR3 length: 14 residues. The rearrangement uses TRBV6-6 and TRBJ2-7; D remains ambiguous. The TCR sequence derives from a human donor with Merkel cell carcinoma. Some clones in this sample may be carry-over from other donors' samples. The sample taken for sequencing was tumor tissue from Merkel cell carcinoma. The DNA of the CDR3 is TGTGCCAGCAGTTACTCGAAGGGTTCCAACGAGCAGTACTTC. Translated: CASSYSKGSNEQYF.